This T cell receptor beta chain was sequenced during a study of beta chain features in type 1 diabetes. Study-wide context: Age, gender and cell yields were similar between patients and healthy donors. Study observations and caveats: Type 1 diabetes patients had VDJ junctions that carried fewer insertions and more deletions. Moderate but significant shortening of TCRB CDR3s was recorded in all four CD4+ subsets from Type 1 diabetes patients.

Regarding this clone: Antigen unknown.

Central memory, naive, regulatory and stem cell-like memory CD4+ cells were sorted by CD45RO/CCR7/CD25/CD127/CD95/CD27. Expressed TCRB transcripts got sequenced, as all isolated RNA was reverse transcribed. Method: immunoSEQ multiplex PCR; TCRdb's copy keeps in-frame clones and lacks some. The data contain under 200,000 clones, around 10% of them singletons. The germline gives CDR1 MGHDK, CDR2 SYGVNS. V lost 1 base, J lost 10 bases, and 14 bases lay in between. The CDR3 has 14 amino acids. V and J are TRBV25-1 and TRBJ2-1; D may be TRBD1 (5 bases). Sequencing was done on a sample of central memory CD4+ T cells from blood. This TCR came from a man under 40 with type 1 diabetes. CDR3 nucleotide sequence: TGTGCCAGCAGTGAATGGGCAGGGATGGTCGAGCAGTTCTTC. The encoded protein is CASSEWAGMVEQFF. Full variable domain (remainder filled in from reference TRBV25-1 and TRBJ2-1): EADIYQTPRYLVIGTGKKITLECSQTMGHDKMYWYQQDPGMELHLIHYSYGVNSTEKGDLSSESTVSRIRTEHFPLTLESARPSHTSQYLCASSEWAGMVEQFFGPGTRLTVL.